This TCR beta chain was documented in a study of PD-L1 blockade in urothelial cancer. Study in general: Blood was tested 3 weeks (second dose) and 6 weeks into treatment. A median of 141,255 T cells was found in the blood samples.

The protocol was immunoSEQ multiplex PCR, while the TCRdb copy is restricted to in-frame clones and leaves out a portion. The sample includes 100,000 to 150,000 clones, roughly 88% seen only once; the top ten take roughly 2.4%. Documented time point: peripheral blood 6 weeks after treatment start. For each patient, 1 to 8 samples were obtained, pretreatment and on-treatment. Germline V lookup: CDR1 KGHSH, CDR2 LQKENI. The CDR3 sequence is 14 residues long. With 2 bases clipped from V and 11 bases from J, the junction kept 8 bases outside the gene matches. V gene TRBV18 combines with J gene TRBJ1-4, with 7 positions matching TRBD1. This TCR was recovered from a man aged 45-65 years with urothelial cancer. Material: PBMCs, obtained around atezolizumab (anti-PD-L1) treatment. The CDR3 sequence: CASSPEGALGKLFF. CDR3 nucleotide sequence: TGTGCCAGCTCACCAGAGGGGGCCCTCGGGAAACTGTTTTTT.